The rows below give T cell receptor beta chains drawn from one sample of a study of vaccination and CD4 T cells after COVID-19. These receptors are not linked to any known antigen. Each CDR3 protein is one row after TCRdb ran MiXCR on the PCR reads. The repertoire consists of some 9,700 distinct CDR3 sequences, with less than 80% occurring once and the leading ten covering roughly 25%. The sample was CD4+ T cells from blood, cultured in vitro. The receptors were sampled from a human donor in good health. The CDR3 runs from the conserved cysteine through the conserved F or W. D genes are given only for firm matches. Clone size is given for some rows only: seen once, a few or many times, or a class if the clone is expanded.

>-|-|TRBJ2-1|TRBV5-4
CASNTIPMTYNEQFF
TGTGCCAGCAACACGATTCCCATGACCTACAATGAGCAGTTCTTC
>-|-|TRBJ2-5|TRBV5-6
CASSRGLSTQYF
TGTGCCAGCAGCAGGGGTCTGTCTACCCAGTACTTC
>-|-|TRBJ2-5|TRBV14
CASSQNRPEETQYF
TGTGCCAGCAGCCAAAATCGCCCGGAAGAGACCCAGTACTTC
>TRBD1|-|TRBJ1-2|TRBV12-3/TRBV12-4
CASRPNDRGVGGYTF
TGTGCCAGCAGACCCAATGACAGGGGGGTAGGTGGCTACACCTTC
>TRBD2|-|TRBJ2-1|TRBV6-1
CASGGWGEGRSNEQFF
TGTGCCAGCGGTGGGTGGGGGGAGGGCCGCAGCAATGAGCAGTTCTTC
>TRBD2|-|TRBJ2-1|TRBV5-1
CASVPRRGGSSYNEQFF
TGCGCCAGCGTACCCAGACGGGGCGGGAGCTCCTACAATGAGCAGTTCTTC
>TRBD2|-|TRBJ2-4|TRBV28
CASSSRRAGGWNQYF
TGTGCCAGCAGTTCCCGAAGAGCGGGGGGGTGGAATCAGTACTTC
>-|-|TRBJ1-6|TRBV19
CASTALRNSPLHF
TGTGCCAGTACAGCCCTCAGGAATTCACCCCTCCACTTT
>-|-|TRBJ2-1|TRBV5-1
CASSPSGGPGNEQFF
TGCGCCAGCAGCCCCTCCGGAGGGCCGGGCAATGAGCAGTTCTTC
>TRBD1|-|TRBJ1-5|TRBV20-1
CSAREGQGWYSNQPQHF
TGCAGTGCTAGAGAGGGACAGGGGTGGTATAGCAATCAGCCCCAGCATTTT
>-|-|TRBJ2-7|TRBV7-2
CASSLGGPGNYEQYF
TGTGCCAGCAGCCTAGGGGGTCCGGGTAACTACGAGCAGTACTTC
>-|few|TRBJ1-2|TRBV20-1
CSARSWQADGYGYTF
TGCAGTGCTAGATCTTGGCAGGCCGACGGCTATGGCTACACCTTC
>-|-|TRBJ2-2|TRBV20-1
CSAPDRDDCSGARPQAGELFF
TGCAGTGCTCCCGACAGGGACGACTGTAGCGGAGCCCGCCCCCAGGCCGGGGAGCTGTTTTTT
>TRBD1|-|TRBJ1-6|TRBV12-3/TRBV12-4
CASRLTGSNSPLHF
TGTGCCAGCAGATTGACAGGGAGTAATTCACCCCTCCACTTT
>-|-|TRBJ2-5|TRBV21-1
CASSKEVAGGRVETQYF
TGTGCCAGCAGCAAAGAAGTGGCGGGAGGGAGGGTTGAGACCCAGTACTTC
>TRBD1|-|TRBJ2-1|TRBV7-2
CASSLQGAYNEQFF
TGTGCCAGCAGCCTCCAGGGGGCCTACAATGAGCAGTTCTTC
>-|-|TRBJ1-5|TRBV21-1
CASSITGIQPQHF
TGTGCCAGCAGCATCACAGGGATTCAGCCCCAGCATTTT
>-|large|TRBJ2-7|TRBV20-1
CSAASTYSYEQYF
TGCAGTGCTGCTTCCACCTACTCCTACGAGCAGTACTTC
>TRBD1|once|TRBJ2-1|TRBV6-2/TRBV6-3
CASRPTGVVGNEQFF
TGTGCCAGCAGGCCAACAGGGGTGGTAGGAAATGAGCAGTTCTTC
>-|-|TRBJ1-3|TRBV7-9
CASSSGGNTIYF
TGTGCCAGCAGCTCCGGTGGGAACACCATATATTTT
>TRBD1|-|TRBJ1-3|TRBV6-4
CASYPARTGDGNTIYF
TGTGCCAGCTACCCCGCCCGGACAGGGGACGGAAACACCATATATTTT
>-|-|TRBJ1-1|TRBV6-5
CASSYMGAFDILNTEAFF
TGTGCCAGCAGTTACATGGGTGCGTTTGACATCTTGAACACTGAAGCTTTCTTT
>TRBD2|-|TRBJ2-1|TRBV7-8
CASSPRFKTSGRDSYNEQFF
TGTGCCAGCAGCCCGAGGTTCAAGACTAGCGGGAGGGATTCCTACAATGAGCAGTTCTTC
>-|-|TRBJ1-1|TRBV6-2/TRBV6-3
CASRAGGRDTEAFF
TGTGCCAGCAGGGCGGGGGGAAGGGACACTGAAGCTTTCTTT
>-|-|TRBJ1-1|TRBV6-1
CASSRNTEAFF
TGTGCCAGCAGCAGAAACACTGAAGCTTTCTTT
>TRBD2|-|TRBJ2-1|TRBV4-1
CASSQGGLAGAKQFF
TGCGCCAGCAGCCAAGGGGGACTAGCGGGAGCGAAACAGTTCTTC
>TRBD1|-|TRBJ1-6|TRBV4-3
CASSQGGQRGSPLHF
TGCGCCAGCAGCCAAGGGGGACAGCGGGGGTCACCCCTCCACTTT
>-|-|TRBJ1-2|TRBV19
CASSLGPTYGYTF
TGTGCCAGTAGTCTCGGGCCGACCTATGGCTACACCTTC
>-|-|TRBJ2-5|TRBV25-1
CASTERIRETQYF
TGTGCCAGTACTGAGAGGATCAGGGAGACCCAGTACTTC
>-|-|TRBJ1-2|TRBV14
CASSQAGLGYGYTF
TGTGCCAGCAGCCAAGCAGGTCTAGGGTATGGCTACACCTTC
>TRBD2|-|TRBJ2-1|TRBV10-3
CAISSTSGGNEQFF
TGTGCCATCAGTTCAACTAGCGGGGGAAATGAGCAGTTCTTC
>-|-|TRBJ2-3|TRBV3-1
CASSAGARTDTQYF
TGTGCCAGCAGCGCGGGGGCTAGAACAGATACGCAGTATTTT
>-|few|TRBJ1-2|TRBV24-1
CATSDHKGDHYGYTF
TGTGCCACCAGTGATCACAAAGGGGACCACTATGGCTACACCTTC
>-|-|TRBJ2-3|TRBV11-2
CASSPRSAQYF
TGTGCCAGCAGCCCCCGGTCGGCGCAGTATTTT
>TRBD1|-|TRBJ1-2|TRBV14
CASSQTTGRPILDGYTF
TGTGCCAGCAGCCAAACGACAGGGAGACCTATTTTGGATGGCTACACCTTC
>TRBD2|-|TRBJ2-1|TRBV6-1
CASKGSGGAYYEQFF
TGTGCCAGCAAGGGCAGCGGGGGGGCCTATTATGAGCAGTTCTTC